These 4 T cell receptor beta chains came from one sample sequenced in a study of shared clonotypes between healthy human individuals. Only in-frame clones appear in the TCRdb table, and some are missing; sequencing was by immunoSEQ multiplex PCR. The sample lists more than 550,000 clones, approximately 77% seen once, with more than 1.5% in the top ten. The specimen sequenced was memory CD4+ T cells sorted from blood. Noted subset: CD45RA-negative fraction. Receptor source: a woman aged 25 to 39 in good health.

This sequence joins TRBV30 and TRBJ2-5; D remains unclear. V lost 2 bases and J lost 1, with 11 bases in between. CDR1 GTSNPN and CDR2 SVGIG come from the germline V gene (reference sequence). The length of the CDR3 is 14 residues. This CDR3 reads CAWSPRSLQETQYF. For the CDR3, the DNA is TGTGCCTGGAGTCCTCGGAGCCTCCAAGAGACCCAGTACTTC.

The chain uses TRBV6-1 and TRBJ1-5, with TRBD1 matching over 9 bases. V lost 2 bases to trimming and J lost 4 bases; unmatched junction nucleotides: 3. Looked up from germline, CDR1 is MNHNS and CDR2 is SASEGT. The CDR3 sequence is 15 residues long. The CDR3 loop is CASSELDRGNQPQHF. The CDR3 nucleotides are TGTGCCAGCAGTGAACTCGACAGGGGGAATCAGCCCCAGCATTTT.

The chain recombines TRBV28 with TRBJ2-7, with D perhaps TRBD1 (6 bases). The CDR3 length is 14 residues. Trimming took off 7 bases at V and 7 bases at J, with 20 bases between the two ends. In germline, CDR1 is MDHEN, CDR2 SYDVKM. The CDR3 DNA sequence: TGTGCCAGCACCGTTAGCAGGGGTTTTGCGGAGCAGTACTTC. Translated, it gives CASTVSRGFAEQYF. Full variable domain (missing parts from reference TRBV28 and TRBJ2-7): DVKVTQSSRYLVKRTGEKVFLECVQDMDHENMFWYRQDPGLGLRLIYFSYDVKMKEKGDIPEGYSVSREKKERFSLILESASTNQTSMYLCASTVSRGFAEQYFGPGTRLTVT.

The chain uses TRBV10-3 and TRBJ2-3, with 13 bases matching TRBD2. The junction had 5 bases not matched to a gene; V was cut back by 2 bases and J by 3 bases. In germline, CDR1 is ENHRY, CDR2 SYGVKD. The CDR3 loop spans 17 amino acids. CDR3 bases: TGTGCCATCAGTGAGCCGCTGACTAGCGGGAGGACAGATACGCAGTATTTT. It is translated as CAISEPLTSGRTDTQYF.